This T cell receptor beta chain emerged from a study of T cell responses to AZD1222 COVID-19 vaccine. The study, taken as a whole, reports: Donors were largely white British and mainly female; clonal diversity was possibly underestimated. Spike-specific TCR repertoires showed rising breadth and depth after two AZD1222 doses.

Clones were read by immunoSEQ multiplex PCR, and TCRdb kept only the in-frame ones, dropping some. The data show roughly 58,000 clones, 75% to 90% seen once. Concerning this clone itself: The antigen is unknown.

Trimming at V came to 4 bases and at J to 7 bases, leaving 10 bases not matched to a gene. CDR1 and CDR2 (germline): SGHRS, YFSETQ. This CDR3 has 17 amino acids. The chain joins TRBV5-1 to TRBJ2-1; 14 nucleotides line up with TRBD2. The clonotype originates from an adult in good health. Sequencing used peripheral blood, obtained on day 0 of MenACWY control vaccination. Here the CDR3 reads CASSLRGTSGSMNEQFF. The CDR3 DNA reads TGCGCCAGCAGCCTCCGCGGGACTAGCGGGAGTATGAATGAGCAGTTCTTC.